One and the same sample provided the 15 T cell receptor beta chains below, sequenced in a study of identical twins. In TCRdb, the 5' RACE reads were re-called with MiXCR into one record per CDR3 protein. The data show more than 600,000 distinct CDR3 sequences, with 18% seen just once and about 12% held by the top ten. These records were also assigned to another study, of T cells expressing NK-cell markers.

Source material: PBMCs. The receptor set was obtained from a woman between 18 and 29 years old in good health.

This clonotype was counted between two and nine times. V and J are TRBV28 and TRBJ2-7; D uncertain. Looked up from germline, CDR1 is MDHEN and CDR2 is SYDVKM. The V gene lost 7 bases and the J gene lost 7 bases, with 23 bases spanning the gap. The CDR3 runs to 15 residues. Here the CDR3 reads CASNPRTAGSREQYF. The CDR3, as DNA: TGTGCCAGCAATCCTAGGACCGCCGGGTCGAGGGAGCAGTACTTC.

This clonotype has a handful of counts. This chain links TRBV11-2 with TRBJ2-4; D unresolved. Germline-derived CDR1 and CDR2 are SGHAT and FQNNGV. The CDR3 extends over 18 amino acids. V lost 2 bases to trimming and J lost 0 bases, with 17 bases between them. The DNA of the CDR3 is TGTGCCAGCAGCTTATCCAGCGAGACCAGGAGAGCCAAAAACATTCAGTACTTC. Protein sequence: CASSLSSETRRAKNIQYF.

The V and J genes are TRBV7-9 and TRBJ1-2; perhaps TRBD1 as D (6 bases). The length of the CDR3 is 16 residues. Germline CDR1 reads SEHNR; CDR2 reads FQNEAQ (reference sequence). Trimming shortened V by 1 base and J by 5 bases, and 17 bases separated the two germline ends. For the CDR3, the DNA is TGTGCCAGCAGCTTAGTCGGCGTGAGGCAGGGGTATGGCTACACCTTC. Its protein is CASSLVGVRQGYGYTF.

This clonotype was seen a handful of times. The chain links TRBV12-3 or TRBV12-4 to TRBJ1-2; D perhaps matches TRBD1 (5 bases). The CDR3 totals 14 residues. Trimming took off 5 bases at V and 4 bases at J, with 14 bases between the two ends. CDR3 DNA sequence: TGTGCCAGCAGTCTAGGGAGTGGGGCCTATGGCTACACCTTC. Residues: CASSLGSGAYGYTF.

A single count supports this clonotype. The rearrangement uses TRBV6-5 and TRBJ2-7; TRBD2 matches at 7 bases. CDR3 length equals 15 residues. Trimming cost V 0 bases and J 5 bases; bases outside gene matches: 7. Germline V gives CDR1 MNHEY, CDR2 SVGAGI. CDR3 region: CASSYSWGGRDEQYF. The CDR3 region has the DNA TGTGCCAGCAGTTACTCATGGGGAGGGCGGGACGAGCAGTACTTC.

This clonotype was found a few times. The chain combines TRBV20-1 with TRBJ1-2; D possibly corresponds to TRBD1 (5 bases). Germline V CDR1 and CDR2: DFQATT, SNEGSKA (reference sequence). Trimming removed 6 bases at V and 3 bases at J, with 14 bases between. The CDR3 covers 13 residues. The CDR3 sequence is CSALPGPYYGYTF. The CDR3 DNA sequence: TGCAGTGCCCTCCCGGGACCGTACTATGGCTACACCTTC.

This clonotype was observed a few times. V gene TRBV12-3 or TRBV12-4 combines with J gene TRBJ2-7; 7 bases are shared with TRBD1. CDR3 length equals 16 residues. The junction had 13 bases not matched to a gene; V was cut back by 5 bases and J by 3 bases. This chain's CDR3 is CASSPLGPRGYYEQYF. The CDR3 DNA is TGTGCCAGCAGTCCCCTCGGTCCCAGGGGGTACTACGAGCAGTACTTC.

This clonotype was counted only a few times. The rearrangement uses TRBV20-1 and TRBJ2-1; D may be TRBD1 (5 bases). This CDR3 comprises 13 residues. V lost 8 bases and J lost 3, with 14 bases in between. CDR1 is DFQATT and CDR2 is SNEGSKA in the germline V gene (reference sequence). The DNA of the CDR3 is TGCAGTCTTCTACTCAGGGACTACAATGAGCAGTTCTTC. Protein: CSLLLRDYNEQFF.

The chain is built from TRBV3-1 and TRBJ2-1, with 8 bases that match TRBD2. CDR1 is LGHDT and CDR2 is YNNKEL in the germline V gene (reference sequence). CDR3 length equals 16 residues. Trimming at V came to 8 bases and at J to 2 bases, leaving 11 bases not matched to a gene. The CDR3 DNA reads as TGTGCCAGCGGGGTGGGACTAGTATCCCCCTACAATGAGCAGTTCTTC. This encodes CASGVGLVSPYNEQFF.

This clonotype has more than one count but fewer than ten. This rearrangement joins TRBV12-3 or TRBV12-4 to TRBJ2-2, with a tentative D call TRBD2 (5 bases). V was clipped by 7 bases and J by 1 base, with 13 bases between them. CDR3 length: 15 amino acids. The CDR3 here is CASTPFRGNTGELFF. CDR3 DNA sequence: TGTGCCAGCACCCCCTTTCGGGGGAACACCGGGGAGCTGTTTTTT.

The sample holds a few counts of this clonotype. CDR3 in amino acids: CASSFVLGETQYF. For the CDR3, the DNA is TGTGCCAGCAGTTTCGTTTTAGGGGAGACCCAGTACTTC. This sequence joins TRBV12-3 or TRBV12-4 and TRBJ2-5, with unresolved D. V lost 3 bases and J lost 5, with 10 bases in between. The CDR3 sequence is 13 residues long.

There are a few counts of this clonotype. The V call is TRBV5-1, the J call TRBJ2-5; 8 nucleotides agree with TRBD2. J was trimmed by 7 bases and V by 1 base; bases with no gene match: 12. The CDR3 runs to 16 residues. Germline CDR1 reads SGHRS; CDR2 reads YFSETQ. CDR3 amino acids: CASSLLGSGAEGTQYF. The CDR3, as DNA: TGCGCCAGCAGCTTGTTGGGTAGCGGGGCCGAGGGGACCCAGTACTTC.

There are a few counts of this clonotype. CDR3 sequence reads: CSAAALGSAAQETQYF. CDR3 DNA sequence: TGCAGTGCCGCCGCTTTGGGTAGCGCCGCCCAAGAGACCCAGTACTTC. The gene calls are TRBV20-1 and TRBJ2-5, with TRBD2 as a possible D gene (5 bases). The CDR3 is 16 amino acids. V was trimmed by 6 bases and J by 1 base, leaving 21 bases between them. Germline values: CDR1 DFQATT, CDR2 SNEGSKA (reference sequence).

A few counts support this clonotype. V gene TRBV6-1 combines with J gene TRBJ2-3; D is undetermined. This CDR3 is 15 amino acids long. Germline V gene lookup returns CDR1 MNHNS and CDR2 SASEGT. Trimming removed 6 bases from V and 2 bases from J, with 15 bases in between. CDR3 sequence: CASSLVSRATDTQYF. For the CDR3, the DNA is TGTGCCAGCAGCCTAGTCTCCCGGGCCACAGATACGCAGTATTTT.

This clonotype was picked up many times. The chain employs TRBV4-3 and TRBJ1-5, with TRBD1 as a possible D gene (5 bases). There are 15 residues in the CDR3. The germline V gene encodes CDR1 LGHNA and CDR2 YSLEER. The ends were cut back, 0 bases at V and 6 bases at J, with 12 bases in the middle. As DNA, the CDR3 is TGCGCCAGCAGCCAAGATCGTGGGGGGAGTCAGCCCCAGCATTTT. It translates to CASSQDRGGSQPQHF.